Listed below are T cell receptor beta chains from one sample, sequenced in a study of blood T cell repertoires in COVID-19. The repertoire was sequenced with immunoSEQ multiplex PCR; TCRdb's copy has only in-frame clones and lacks some. The table lists approximately 310,000 clones, 85% of them singletons, with over 1.5% in the top ten. The sequencing input was PBMCs or T cells enriched from blood (not recorded which). Receptor source: a woman younger than 45 who had been exposed to COVID-19. Both conserved end residues are part of each CDR3. The order of the fields is V gene, J gene, clone size, D gene, CDR3 DNA, CDR3 protein. D genes are given only for firm matches. Where a row states a size, it is once, few, many or the class of an expanded clone; other rows omit it.

>TRBV5-1|TRBJ1-4|-|-
TGCGCCAGCAGCGTGGCAGGGGCGTCGGATGAAAAACTGTTTTTT
CASSVAGASDEKLFF
>TRBV7-6|TRBJ2-7|-|-
TGTGCCAGCAGCTTAGCGGACTCACTCTCCTACGAGCAGTACTTC
CASSLADSLSYEQYF
>TRBV18|TRBJ2-7|-|TRBD1
TGTGCCAGCTCGCCTGGGACAGGGAACCCCTACGAGCAGTACTTC
CASSPGTGNPYEQYF
>TRBV7-3|TRBJ1-1|few|-
TGTGCCAGTGGAGCGGGCGGGAGCACTGAAGCTTTCTTT
CASGAGGSTEAFF
>TRBV4-2|TRBJ1-2|-|TRBD1
TGTGCCAGCCGCCAGGGGGCGGAAACGTGGGGCTACACCTTC
CASRQGAETWGYTF
>TRBV6-5|TRBJ2-3|-|-
TGTGCCAGCAGTTACTCAGGGTGGGAGAACACAGATACGCAGTATTTT
CASSYSGWENTDTQYF
>TRBV4-2|TRBJ1-1|-|TRBD1
TGTGCCAGCAGCCAACGACAGGGGGGGAACACTGAAGCTTTCTTT
CASSQRQGGNTEAFF
>TRBV5-1|TRBJ2-1|-|TRBD2
TGCGCCAGCAGCTTGGCCCTTCCGGGACTAGCCCAGAATTACAATGAGCAGTTCTTC
CASSLALPGLAQNYNEQFF
>TRBV11-2|TRBJ1-1|few|-
TGTGCCAGCAGCTTAGATCCAGGGAACACTGAAGCTTTCTTT
CASSLDPGNTEAFF
>TRBV6-5|TRBJ2-5|-|-
TGTGCCAGCAGCGCTAACAGGGTACAAGGCGAGACCCAGTACTTC
CASSANRVQGETQYF
>TRBV28|TRBJ2-7|-|-
TGTGCCCCGGGGGAACGGACAGAGCAGTACTTC
CAPGERTEQYF
>TRBV6-5|TRBJ2-7|once|TRBD1
TGTGCCAGCAGTTACGCTTCGACAGGGGGCTACGAGCAGTACTTC
CASSYASTGGYEQYF
>TRBV7-2|TRBJ1-6|-|-
TGTGCCAGCAGCTTAGCAGGGGGTGCCTATAATTCACCCCTCCACTTT
CASSLAGGAYNSPLHF
>TRBV28|TRBJ1-4|few|-
TGTGCCAGCAGTTTGACAGGAAGGCAGCTTTTT
CASSLTGRQLF
>TRBV6-4|TRBJ1-2|once|TRBD1
TGTGCCAGCAAGAGCGGGGACAGGGCCTTCCGGTTAGCTAACTATGGCTACACCTTC
CASKSGDRAFRLANYGYTF
>TRBV7-2|TRBJ1-1|-|-
TGTGCCAGCAGCTTACGGGGGGGCAATGAAGCTTTCTTT
CASSLRGGNEAFF
>TRBV28|TRBJ2-1|-|TRBD2
TGTGCCAGCAGTTTACTGGGACTAGAGAGTAATGAGCAGTTCTTC
CASSLLGLESNEQFF
>TRBV28|TRBJ1-4|few|-
TGTGCCAGCACCCCTGGTCCCCCGCAGGAAAAACTGTTTTTT
CASTPGPPQEKLFF
>TRBV10-3|TRBJ1-1|-|-
TGTGCCATCAGTGAGAAAGCGGGGGCACGGAACACTGAAGCTTTCTTT
CAISEKAGARNTEAFF
>TRBV12-3/TRBV12-4|TRBJ1-2|-|-
TGTGCCAGCAGGCTAGGGGGGGCCGCCGGCTACACCTTC
CASRLGGAAGYTF
>TRBV27|TRBJ2-7|-|-
TGTGCCAGCAGTGCTCAGGTTGGCTACGAGCAGTACTTC
CASSAQVGYEQYF
>TRBV7-8|TRBJ1-3|-|-
TGTGCCAGCAGCCCAGGACAGCTCTTCTCTGGAAACACCATATATTTT
CASSPGQLFSGNTIYF
>TRBV9|TRBJ1-1|few|-
TGTGCCAGCAGCGTAGATGCAGGGGTTGACACTGAAGCTTTCTTT
CASSVDAGVDTEAFF
>TRBV18|TRBJ2-3|-|TRBD2
TGTGCCAGCTCACGCGCGGGACTAGCGGGCAAAAATACGCAGTATTTT
CASSRAGLAGKNTQYF
>TRBV27|TRBJ2-7|-|TRBD1
TGTGCCAGCAGTACGGGACAGGGGTATACCTACGAGCAGTACTTC
CASSTGQGYTYEQYF
>TRBV18|TRBJ2-7|-|TRBD2
TGTGCCAGCTCACTAACTAGCGGGCCCTCCTACGAGCAGTACTTC
CASSLTSGPSYEQYF
>TRBV7-9|TRBJ2-1|-|TRBD2
TGTGCCAGCAGCCTTAGAGCGGGAGTACCCTACAATGAGCAGTTCTTC
CASSLRAGVPYNEQFF
>TRBV3-1/TRBV3-2|TRBJ1-6|-|-
TGTGCCAGCAGCCAGGTTTCAGGGGCGAACTCACCCCTCCACTTT
CASSQVSGANSPLHF
>TRBV15|TRBJ2-3|-|TRBD1
TGTGCCACCAGCAAACAGGGGGCAGATACGCAGTATTTT
CATSKQGADTQYF
>TRBV19|TRBJ2-1|-|-
TGTGCCAGTAGTATTCTGAGTGGGGCTCCTGGGTATGAGCAGTTCTTC
CASSILSGAPGYEQFF
>TRBV2|TRBJ2-1|-|TRBD2
TGTGCCAGCAGGGCAACCGGGACTAGCGGGGGCCACAATGAGCAGTTCTTC
CASRATGTSGGHNEQFF
>TRBV9|TRBJ1-2|-|TRBD1
TGTGCCAGCAGCGCCCGACAGGGACGCGGCTACACCTTC
CASSARQGRGYTF
>TRBV27|TRBJ2-7|-|TRBD2
TGTGCCAGCAGTTTTGGACACCAAGCGGGGAGCTCCTACGAGCAGTACTTC
CASSFGHQAGSSYEQYF
>TRBV14|TRBJ1-3|-|-
TGTGCCAGCAGCCCAGACAGTTCTGGAAACACCATATATTTT
CASSPDSSGNTIYF
>TRBV10-2|TRBJ1-1|-|-
TGCGCCAGCAGAGATTATTCAGGGACTGAAGCTTTCTTT
CASRDYSGTEAFF
>TRBV18|TRBJ2-5|-|TRBD1
TGTGCCAGCTCAGTAACAGGGGCTGTACAAGAGACCCAGTACTTC
CASSVTGAVQETQYF
>TRBV4-1|TRBJ2-7|-|TRBD2
TGCGCCAGCAGCCAAGATCTCCCAGGGAGGGCGGGCTACTCCTACGAGCAGTACTTC
CASSQDLPGRAGYSYEQYF
>TRBV10-3|TRBJ2-2|-|TRBD2
TGTGCCATCAGTGGTCAGGCGGGAGGAAGCGGGGAGCTGTTTTTT
CAISGQAGGSGELFF
>TRBV6-5|TRBJ1-1|-|-
TGTGCCAGCAGGCCGGGACAAGGATTGATCAGTGCTTTCTTT
CASRPGQGLISAFF
>TRBV19|TRBJ1-2|-|-
TGTGCCAGTAGTATCGCAGGGTTAGACTATGGCTACACCTTC
CASSIAGLDYGYTF
>TRBV5-8|TRBJ1-2|-|-
TGTGCCAGCAGCTTTGGGCCGGGGTCCCTCTATGGCTACACCTTC
CASSFGPGSLYGYTF
>TRBV3-1/TRBV3-2|TRBJ2-2|-|-
TGTGCCAGCAGCCACCCTACCGTCGGGGGGCGGAACACCGGGGAGCTGTTTTTT
CASSHPTVGGRNTGELFF
>TRBV30|TRBJ1-2|-|TRBD1
TGTGCCTGGTTGGGCGAGGGGGCGAGCGGCTACACCTTC
CAWLGEGASGYTF
>TRBV7-9|TRBJ1-2|-|-
TGTGCCAGCAGCTTACCTCAGACTAACTATGGCTACACCTTC
CASSLPQTNYGYTF
>TRBV19|TRBJ1-5|-|-
TGTGCCACTCGGAAGGGGGATACAAATCAGCCCCAGCATTTT
CATRKGDTNQPQHF
>TRBV19|TRBJ1-1|-|-
TGTGCCAGTAGTATATTGGACAGATTGAACACTGAAGCTTTCTTT
CASSILDRLNTEAFF
>TRBV9|TRBJ2-3|-|TRBD1
TGTGCCAGCAGCCCCGACAGGGGGCGAGATACGCAGTATTTT
CASSPDRGRDTQYF
>TRBV18|TRBJ1-1|-|-
TGTGCCAGCTCACGGCAGAACACTGAAGCTTTCTTT
CASSRQNTEAFF